The rows below give T cell receptor beta chains drawn from one sample of a study of shared clonotypes between healthy human individuals. Only in-frame clones appear in the TCRdb table, and some are missing; sequencing was by immunoSEQ multiplex PCR. Altogether about 2,500,000 clones are present, over 85% being singletons, with the ten largest covering around 0.14%. The sequencing sample was made of naive CD4+ T cells sorted from blood. The receptors derive from a man aged 18 to 35 in good health. The CDR3 runs from the conserved cysteine through the conserved F or W. Each record gives: clone size, D gene, V gene, J gene, CDR3 protein, CDR3 DNA. D genes are given only for firm matches. Part of the rows lack a size; the others show once, few, many or a class for expanded clones.

>once|NA|TRBV18|TRBJ1-5
CASSSLMPESNQPQHF
TGTGCCAGCTCCTCACTCATGCCGGAAAGCAATCAGCCCCAGCATTTT
>NA|NA|TRBV11-2|TRBJ2-1
CASSLDRRRASSYNEQFF
TGTGCCAGCAGCTTAGATCGGAGAAGGGCGAGCTCCTACAATGAGCAGTTCTTC
>NA|TRBD1|TRBV6-5|TRBJ2-3
CASSWDRGTQYF
TGTGCCAGCAGTTGGGACAGGGGTACGCAGTATTTT
>NA|NA|TRBV7-2|TRBJ2-7
CASSLVSIAPHEQYF
TGTGCCAGCAGCTTAGTCTCCATAGCCCCTCACGAGCAGTACTTC
>NA|NA|TRBV10-1|TRBJ2-2
CASSESGGIGELFF
TGCGCCAGCAGTGAATCGGGGGGCATCGGGGAGCTGTTTTTT
>NA|TRBD1|TRBV19|TRBJ1-1
CASSSTGGVTEAFF
TGTGCCAGTAGTTCCACAGGGGGGGTCACTGAAGCTTTCTTT
>NA|NA|TRBV7-9|TRBJ1-2
CASSPDGGYGYTF
TGTGCCAGCAGTCCGGACGGAGGCTATGGCTACACCTTC
>few|NA|TRBV12-5|TRBJ2-2
CASGRGPELFF
TGTGCTAGTGGTCGTGGGCCCGAGCTGTTTTTT
>NA|NA|TRBV5-1|TRBJ1-5
CASSLQQFGGNQPQHF
TGCGCCAGCAGCCTGCAGCAATTTGGAGGCAATCAGCCCCAGCATTTT
>NA|TRBD1|TRBV11-2|TRBJ1-5
CASSEGQGNQPQHF
TGTGCCAGCAGCGAGGGACAGGGCAATCAGCCCCAGCATTTT
>NA|NA|TRBV25-1|TRBJ1-6
CASSESGSSYNSPLHF
TGTGCCAGCAGTGAATCGGGTAGCTCCTATAATTCACCCCTCCACTTT
>NA|TRBD2|TRBV27|TRBJ2-7
CASSGAGGPYEQYF
TGTGCCAGCAGTGGAGCGGGGGGGCCCTACGAGCAGTACTTC
>few|NA|TRBV5-1|TRBJ1-1
CASSLDTNTEAFF
TGCGCCAGCAGCTTGGACACAAACACTGAAGCTTTCTTT
>NA|TRBD1|TRBV14|TRBJ1-1
CASLLRTGRRENTEAFF
TGTGCCAGCTTACTTAGGACAGGGCGGCGGGAGAACACTGAAGCTTTCTTT
>few|TRBD2|TRBV9|TRBJ2-1
CASTVSTGTSGSRDEQFF
TGTGCCAGCACCGTGTCGACTGGGACTAGCGGGAGTAGGGATGAGCAGTTCTTC
>few|NA|TRBV27|TRBJ1-4
CASGGGAANEKLFF
TGTGCCAGCGGAGGGGGGGCAGCTAATGAAAAACTGTTTTTT
>NA|NA|TRBV5-1|TRBJ2-3
CASSLALAGDTQYF
TGCGCCAGCAGCTTGGCACTAGCCGGAGATACGCAGTATTTT
>once|TRBD1|TRBV4-1|TRBJ2-3
CASSWTGNLASDTQYF
TGCGCCAGCAGCTGGACAGGGAATTTGGCGTCAGATACGCAGTATTTT
>NA|TRBD2|TRBV11-2|TRBJ2-5
CASSFRFGAWAGEETQYF
TGTGCCAGCAGCTTTAGATTCGGCGCCTGGGCGGGGGAGGAGACCCAGTACTTC
>once|TRBD2|TRBV30|TRBJ2-5
CAWRPGGRTQYF
TGTGCCTGGAGGCCGGGGGGGCGGACCCAGTACTTC
>NA|TRBD1|TRBV30|TRBJ1-4
CALGRDRKEKLFF
TGTGCCCTCGGCCGGGACAGGAAGGAAAAACTGTTTTTT
>NA|TRBD1|TRBV11-2|TRBJ2-5
CASSLEGQCGQVRRETQYF
TGTGCCAGCAGCTTAGAGGGCCAATGCGGACAGGTAAGACGAGAGACCCAGTACTTC
>NA|NA|TRBV7-3|TRBJ2-2
CASSPNPGGSNTGELFF
TGTGCCAGCAGCCCTAACCCCGGGGGATCGAACACCGGGGAGCTGTTTTTT
>NA|TRBD2|TRBV4-3|TRBJ2-7
CASSDRLAGGPYEQYF
TGCGCCAGCAGCGACCGACTAGCGGGAGGACCCTACGAGCAGTACTTC
>NA|TRBD1|TRBV5-4|TRBJ2-5
CASSRGTGRQETQYF
TGTGCCAGCAGCAGGGGGACAGGAAGGCAAGAGACCCAGTACTTC
>NA|NA|TRBV27|TRBJ1-2
CASRPLPQPWTHGYTF
TGTGCCAGCAGACCTCTGCCCCAACCGTGGACTCATGGCTACACCTTC
>NA|NA|TRBV5-1|TRBJ2-7
CASSSSGVQQYF
TGCGCCAGTTCCTCCTCAGGGGTTCAACAGTACTTC
>NA|TRBD2|TRBV5-1|TRBJ2-5
CASSGGTSVQQTQYF
TGCGCCAGCAGCGGCGGGACTAGCGTGCAGCAGACCCAGTACTTC
>NA|NA|TRBV4-1|TRBJ2-3
CASSPVGQADTQYF
TGCGCCAGCAGCCCAGTTGGGCAGGCTGATACGCAGTATTTT
>NA|TRBD2|TRBV7-2|TRBJ2-5
CASSSTSGSQGTQYF
TGTGCCAGCAGTTCGACTAGCGGGAGTCAGGGGACCCAGTACTTC
>NA|TRBD1|TRBV5-1|TRBJ2-3
CASSSEIGQGRTDTQYF
TGCGCCAGCAGCTCAGAAATCGGACAGGGGAGAACAGATACGCAGTATTTT
>NA|NA|TRBV5-4|TRBJ2-2
CASIGDVNTGELFF
TGTGCCAGCATTGGGGATGTGAACACCGGGGAGCTGTTTTTT
>NA|NA|TRBV6-1|TRBJ1-5
CASSEETEPGQPQHF
TGTGCCAGCAGTGAAGAGACAGAGCCGGGGCAGCCCCAGCATTTT
>NA|NA|TRBV5-8|TRBJ2-7
CASSSNREQYF
TGTGCCAGCAGCTCTAATCGCGAGCAGTACTTC
>NA|NA|TRBV2|TRBJ2-7
CASNLGPYEQYF
TGTGCCAGCAACCTGGGCCCCTACGAGCAGTACTTC
>NA|TRBD2|TRBV5-4|TRBJ2-7
CASSLVCRRGYCYEQYF
TGTGCCAGCAGCTTGGTTTGTAGGCGGGGGTATTGCTACGAGCAGTACTTC
>NA|TRBD2|TRBV4-1|TRBJ2-7
CASSQDINGPGGEQYF
TGCGCCAGCAGCCAAGATATAAATGGACCCGGGGGGGAGCAGTACTTC
>once|TRBD2|TRBV6-5|TRBJ2-7
CASSSLVGGGYEQYF
TGTGCCAGCAGTTCCCTCGTTGGGGGGGGCTACGAGCAGTACTTC
>once|NA|TRBV19|TRBJ1-5
CASSRQPDQPQHF
TGTGCCAGTAGTCGGCAGCCTGATCAGCCCCAGCATTTT
>once|TRBD1|TRBV6-6|TRBJ2-7
CASTHGQGGEQYF
TGTGCCAGCACCCATGGACAGGGTGGCGAGCAGTACTTC
>NA|NA|TRBV4-1|TRBJ1-5
CASSRDDNQPQHF
TGCGCCAGCAGCCGGGATGACAATCAGCCCCAGCATTTT
>NA|NA|TRBV5-6|TRBJ2-1
CASSLGGLAINEQFF
TGTGCCAGCAGCTTGGGGGGGCTCGCCATCAATGAGCAGTTCTTC